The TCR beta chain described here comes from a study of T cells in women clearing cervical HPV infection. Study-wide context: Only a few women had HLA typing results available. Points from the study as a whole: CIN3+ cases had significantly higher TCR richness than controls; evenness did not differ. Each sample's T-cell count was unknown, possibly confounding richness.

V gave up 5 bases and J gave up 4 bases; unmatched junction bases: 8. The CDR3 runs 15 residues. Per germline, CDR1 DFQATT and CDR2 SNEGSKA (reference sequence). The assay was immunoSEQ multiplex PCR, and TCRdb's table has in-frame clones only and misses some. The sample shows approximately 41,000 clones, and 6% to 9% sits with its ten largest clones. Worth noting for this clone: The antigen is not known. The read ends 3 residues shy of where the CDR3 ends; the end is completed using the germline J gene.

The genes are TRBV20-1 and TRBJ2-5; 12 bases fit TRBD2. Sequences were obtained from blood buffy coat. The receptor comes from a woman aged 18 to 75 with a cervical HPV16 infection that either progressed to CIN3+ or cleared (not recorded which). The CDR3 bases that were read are TGCAGTGCTTATCTAGCGGGGGGGCCACCAGAGACC. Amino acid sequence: CSAYLAGGPPET. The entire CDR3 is CSAYLAGGPPETQYF.